What follows is one TCR beta chain and its context. The PCR contained 60 Vbeta and 13 Jbeta primers. Profiled with immunoSEQ multiplex PCR; TCRdb holds only in-frame clones, not every one. The data show around 150,000 clones, 60% to 80% seen once. V dropped 3 bases and J dropped 3; count of bases not matched to a gene: 2. The CDR3 has 14 amino acids. Germline CDR1 is PRHDT and CDR2 is FYEKMQ (reference sequence). These data come from a study of cytomegalovirus exposure and HLA in healthy donors. The sample consisted of PBMCs. This sequence originates from a woman aged 45-65 years in good health and CMV-seropositive. The rearrangement uses TRBV13 and TRBJ2-1, with TRBD1 matching 7 bases. CDR3 DNA: TGTGCCAGCAGCTTGGGACAGAACTACAATGAGCAGTTCTTC. This encodes CASSLGQNYNEQFF.